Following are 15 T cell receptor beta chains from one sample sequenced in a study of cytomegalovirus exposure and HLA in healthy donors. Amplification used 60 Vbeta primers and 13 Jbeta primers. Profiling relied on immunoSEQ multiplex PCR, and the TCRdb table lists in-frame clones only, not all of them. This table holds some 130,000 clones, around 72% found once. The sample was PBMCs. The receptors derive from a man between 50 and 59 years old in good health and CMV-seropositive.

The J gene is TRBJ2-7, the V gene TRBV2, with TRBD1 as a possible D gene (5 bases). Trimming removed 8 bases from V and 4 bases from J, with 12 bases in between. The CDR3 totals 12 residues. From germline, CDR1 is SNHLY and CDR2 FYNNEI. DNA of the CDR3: TGTGCCAGCTCAGGGCCGGTATACGAGCAGTACTTC. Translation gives CASSGPVYEQYF.

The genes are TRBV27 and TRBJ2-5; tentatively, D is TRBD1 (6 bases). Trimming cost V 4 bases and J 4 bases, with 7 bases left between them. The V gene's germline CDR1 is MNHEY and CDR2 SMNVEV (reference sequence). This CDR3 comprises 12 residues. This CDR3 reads CASSSGAETQYF. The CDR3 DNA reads TGTGCCAGCAGTTCAGGGGCAGAGACCCAGTACTTC.

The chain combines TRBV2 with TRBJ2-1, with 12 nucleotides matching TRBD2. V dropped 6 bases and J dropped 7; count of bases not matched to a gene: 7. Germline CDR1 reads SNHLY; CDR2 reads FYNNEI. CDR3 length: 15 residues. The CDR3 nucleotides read TGTGCCAGCAGATGGGCTAGCGGGGGGGAAAATGAGCAGTTCTTC. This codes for CASRWASGGENEQFF.

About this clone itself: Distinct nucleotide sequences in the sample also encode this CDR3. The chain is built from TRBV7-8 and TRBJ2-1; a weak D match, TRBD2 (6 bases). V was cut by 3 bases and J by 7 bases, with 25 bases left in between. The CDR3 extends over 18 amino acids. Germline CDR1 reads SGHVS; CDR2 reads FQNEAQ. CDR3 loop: CASSFSGMVLAGKNEQFF. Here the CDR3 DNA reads TGTGCCAGCAGCTTTAGTGGGATGGTACTGGCGGGGAAAAATGAGCAGTTCTTC.

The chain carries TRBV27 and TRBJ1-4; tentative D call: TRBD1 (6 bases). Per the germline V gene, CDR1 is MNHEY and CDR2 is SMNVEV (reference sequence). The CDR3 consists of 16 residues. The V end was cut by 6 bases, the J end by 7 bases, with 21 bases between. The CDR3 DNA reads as TGTGCCAGCAGCAGACGACAGGCTATGTATCGTGAAAAACTGTTTTTT. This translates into CASSRRQAMYREKLFF.

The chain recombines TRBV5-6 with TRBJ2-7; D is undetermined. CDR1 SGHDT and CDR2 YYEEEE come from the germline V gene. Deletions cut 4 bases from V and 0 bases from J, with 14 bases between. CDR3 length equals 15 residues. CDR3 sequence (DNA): TGTGCCAGCAGCCCCCGGGTGTTAAGCTCCTACGAGCAGTACTTC. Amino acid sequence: CASSPRVLSSYEQYF. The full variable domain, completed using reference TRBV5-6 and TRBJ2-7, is DAGVTQSPTHLIKTRGQQVTLRCSPKSGHDTVSWYQQALGQGPQFIFQYYEEEERQRGNFPDRFSGHQFPNYSSELNVNALLLGDSALYLCASSPRVLSSYEQYFGPGTRLTVT.

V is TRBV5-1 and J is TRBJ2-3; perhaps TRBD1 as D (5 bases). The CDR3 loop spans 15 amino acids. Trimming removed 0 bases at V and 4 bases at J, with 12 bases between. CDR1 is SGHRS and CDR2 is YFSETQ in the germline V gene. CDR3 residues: CASSLGFRDPDTQYF. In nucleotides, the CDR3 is TGCGCCAGCAGCTTGGGTTTCAGGGATCCAGATACGCAGTATTTT.

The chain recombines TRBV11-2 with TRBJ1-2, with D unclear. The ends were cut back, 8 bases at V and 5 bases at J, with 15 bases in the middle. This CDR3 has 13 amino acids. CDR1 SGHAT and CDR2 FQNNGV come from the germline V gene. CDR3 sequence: CASRPPGLYGYTF. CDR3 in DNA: TGTGCCAGCCGACCGCCGGGTCTTTATGGCTACACCTTC.

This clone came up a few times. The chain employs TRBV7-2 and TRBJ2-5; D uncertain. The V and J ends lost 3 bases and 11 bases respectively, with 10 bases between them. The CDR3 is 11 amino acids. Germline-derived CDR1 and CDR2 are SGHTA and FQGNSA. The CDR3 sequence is CASSFSQVQYF. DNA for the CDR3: TGTGCCAGCAGCTTCTCGCAGGTGCAGTACTTC.

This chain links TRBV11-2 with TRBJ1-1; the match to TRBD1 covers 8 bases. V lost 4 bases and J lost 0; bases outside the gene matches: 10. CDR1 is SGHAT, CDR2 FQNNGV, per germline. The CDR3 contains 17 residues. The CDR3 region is CASSSMDRARMNTEAFF. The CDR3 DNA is TGTGCCAGCAGCTCGATGGACAGGGCGAGGATGAACACTGAAGCTTTCTTT. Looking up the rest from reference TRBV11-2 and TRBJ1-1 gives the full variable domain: EAGVAQSPRYKIIEKRQSVAFWCNPISGHATLYWYQQILGQGPKLLIQFQNNGVVDDSQLPKDRFSAERLKGVDSTLKIQPAKLEDSAVYLCASSSMDRARMNTEAFFGQGTRLTVV.

CDR3 DNA sequence: TGTGCCAGCAGCCAATTGACAGGGCAGAACACTGAAGCTTTCTTT. It yields the protein CASSQLTGQNTEAFF. V and J are TRBV14 and TRBJ1-1; 7 nucleotides line up with TRBD1. V shed 2 bases and J 1 base; nucleotides not matched to a gene: 4. The CDR3 sequence is 15 residues long. Per the germline V gene, CDR1 is SGHDN and CDR2 is FVKESK.

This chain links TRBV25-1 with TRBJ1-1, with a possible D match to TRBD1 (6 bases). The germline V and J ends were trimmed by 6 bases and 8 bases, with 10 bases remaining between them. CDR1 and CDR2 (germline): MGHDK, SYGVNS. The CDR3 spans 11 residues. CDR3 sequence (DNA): TGTGCCAGCAGACGACAGGCAGAAGCTTTCTTT. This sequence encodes CASRRQAEAFF.

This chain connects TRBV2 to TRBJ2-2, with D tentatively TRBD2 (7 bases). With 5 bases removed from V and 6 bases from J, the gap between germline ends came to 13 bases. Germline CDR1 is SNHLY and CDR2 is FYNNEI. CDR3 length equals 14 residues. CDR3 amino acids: CASSQGRASGELFF. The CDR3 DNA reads TGTGCCAGCAGTCAGGGGAGGGCATCCGGGGAGCTGTTTTTT.

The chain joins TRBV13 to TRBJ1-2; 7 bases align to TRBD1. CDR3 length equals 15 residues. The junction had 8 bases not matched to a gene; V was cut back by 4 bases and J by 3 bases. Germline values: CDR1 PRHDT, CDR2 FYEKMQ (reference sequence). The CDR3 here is CASSSFLGTDYGYTF. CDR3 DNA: TGTGCCAGCAGCTCCTTCCTCGGGACAGACTATGGCTACACCTTC.

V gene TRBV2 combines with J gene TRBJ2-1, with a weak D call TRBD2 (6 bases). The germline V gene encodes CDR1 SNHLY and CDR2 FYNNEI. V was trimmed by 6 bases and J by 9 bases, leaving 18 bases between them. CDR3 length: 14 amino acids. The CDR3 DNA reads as TGTGCCAGCAGGGCCCGTGGGGGTAGCGGTGAGCAGTTCTTC. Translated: CASRARGGSGEQFF.